The clone carrying this T cell receptor beta chain was counted at least ten times. V lost 5 bases, J lost 5 bases, and 12 bases lay in between. The CDR3 length is 13 residues. CDR1 and CDR2 from the germline V gene are LGHNT and FRNRAP. TCRdb used MiXCR to call clones anew from the PCR reads. The sample records more than 40,000 clones, about 4.3% being singletons. The data stem from a study of metastatic and nonmetastatic thyroid tumors. All patients were untreated before thyroid surgery. This chain links TRBV12-5 with TRBJ1-1, with a weak D call TRBD1 (6 bases). The sequenced sample was blood. This TCR came from a female donor with papillary thyroid cancer or a benign thyroid nodule (not recorded which). Some clones in this sample may be carry-over from other donors' samples. Written as DNA, the CDR3 is TGTGCTAGTGGTCTGGACAGAAAAACTGAAGCTTTCTTT. Protein product: CASGLDRKTEAFF.